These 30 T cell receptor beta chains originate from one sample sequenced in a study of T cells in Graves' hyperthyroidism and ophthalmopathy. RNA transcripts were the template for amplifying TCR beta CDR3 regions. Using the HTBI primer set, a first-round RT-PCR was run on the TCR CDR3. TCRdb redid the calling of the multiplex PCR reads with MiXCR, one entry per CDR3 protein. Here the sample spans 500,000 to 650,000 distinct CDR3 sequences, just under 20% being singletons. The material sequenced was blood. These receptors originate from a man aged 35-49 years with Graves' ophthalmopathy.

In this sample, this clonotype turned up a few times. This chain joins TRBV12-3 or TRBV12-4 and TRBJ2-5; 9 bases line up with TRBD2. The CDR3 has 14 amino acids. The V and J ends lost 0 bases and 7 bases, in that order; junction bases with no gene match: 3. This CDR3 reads CASSLASGGGTQYF. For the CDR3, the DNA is TGTGCCAGCAGTTTAGCTAGCGGGGGCGGGACCCAGTACTTC.

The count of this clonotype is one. The CDR3 is CATGPGTGMGGETQYF. The DNA of the CDR3 is TGTGCCACTGGTCCCGGGACAGGGATGGGGGGGGAGACCCAGTACTTC. The chain joins TRBV10-3 to TRBJ2-5; 9 bases agree with TRBD1. The V gene's germline CDR1 is ENHRY and CDR2 SYGVKD. Trimming cost V 10 bases and J 5 bases; bases outside gene matches: 17. The CDR3 spans 16 residues.

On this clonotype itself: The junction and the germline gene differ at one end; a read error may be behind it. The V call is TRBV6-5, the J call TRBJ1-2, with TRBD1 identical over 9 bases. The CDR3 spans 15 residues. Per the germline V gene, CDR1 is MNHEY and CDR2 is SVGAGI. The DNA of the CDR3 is TGTGCCAGCAGTGACTCGACAGGGGGGAACTATGGCTACACCTTC. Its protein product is CASSDSTGGNYGYTF.

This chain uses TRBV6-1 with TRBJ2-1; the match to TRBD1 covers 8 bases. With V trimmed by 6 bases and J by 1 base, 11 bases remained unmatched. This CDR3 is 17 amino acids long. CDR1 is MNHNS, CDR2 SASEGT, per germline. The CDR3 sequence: CASRRQGWTSSYNEQFF. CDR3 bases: TGTGCCAGCAGGAGACAGGGGTGGACGAGTTCCTACAATGAGCAGTTCTTC.

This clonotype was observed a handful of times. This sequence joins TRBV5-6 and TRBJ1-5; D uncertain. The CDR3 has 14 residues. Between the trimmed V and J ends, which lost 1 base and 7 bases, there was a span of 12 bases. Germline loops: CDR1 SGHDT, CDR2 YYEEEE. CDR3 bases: TGTGCCAGCAGCTTGTTAGGGTATGGACAGCCCCAGCATTTT. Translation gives CASSLLGYGQPQHF.

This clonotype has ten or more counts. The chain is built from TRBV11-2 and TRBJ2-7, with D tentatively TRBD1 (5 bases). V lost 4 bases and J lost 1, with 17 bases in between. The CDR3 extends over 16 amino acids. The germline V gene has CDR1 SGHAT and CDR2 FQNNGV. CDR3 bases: TGTGCCAGCAGCTCTATGAAGACAGTCCCTTCCTACGAGCAGTACTTC. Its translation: CASSSMKTVPSYEQYF.

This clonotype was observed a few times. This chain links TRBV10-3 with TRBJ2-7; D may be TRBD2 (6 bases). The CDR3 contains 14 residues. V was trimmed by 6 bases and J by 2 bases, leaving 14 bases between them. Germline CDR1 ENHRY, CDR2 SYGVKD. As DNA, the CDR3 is TGTGCCATCAGCCGGGACTCTTTCGCCTACGAGCAGTACTTC. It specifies CAISRDSFAYEQYF.

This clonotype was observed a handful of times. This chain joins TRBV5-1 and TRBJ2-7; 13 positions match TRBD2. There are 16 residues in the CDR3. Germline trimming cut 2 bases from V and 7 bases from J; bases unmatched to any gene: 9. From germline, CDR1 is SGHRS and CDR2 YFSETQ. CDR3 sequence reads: CASSLGGLAGVGEQYF. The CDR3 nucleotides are TGCGCCAGCAGCTTAGGTGGACTAGCGGGAGTCGGGGAGCAGTACTTC.

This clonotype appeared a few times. CDR3: CASSVTDGGNTIYF. DNA for the CDR3: TGTGCCAGCAGCGTGACGGACGGAGGAAACACCATATATTTT. This rearrangement joins TRBV7-6 to TRBJ1-3; D gene ambiguous. Per the germline V gene, CDR1 is SGHVS and CDR2 is FNYEAQ. The CDR3 spans 14 residues. Trimming removed 5 bases at V and 4 bases at J, with 12 bases between.

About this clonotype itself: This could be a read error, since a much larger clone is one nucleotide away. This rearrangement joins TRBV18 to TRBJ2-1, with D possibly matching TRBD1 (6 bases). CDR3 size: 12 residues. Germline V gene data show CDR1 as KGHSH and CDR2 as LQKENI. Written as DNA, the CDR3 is TGTGCCAACTCACCAGGGGTTAACGAGCAGTTCTTC. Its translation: CANSPGVNEQFF.

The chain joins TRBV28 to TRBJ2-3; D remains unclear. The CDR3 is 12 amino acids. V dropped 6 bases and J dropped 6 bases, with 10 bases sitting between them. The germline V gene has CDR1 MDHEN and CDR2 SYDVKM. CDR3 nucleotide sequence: TGTGCCAGCAGGGCACTTATTGATACGCAGTATTTT. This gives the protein CASRALIDTQYF.

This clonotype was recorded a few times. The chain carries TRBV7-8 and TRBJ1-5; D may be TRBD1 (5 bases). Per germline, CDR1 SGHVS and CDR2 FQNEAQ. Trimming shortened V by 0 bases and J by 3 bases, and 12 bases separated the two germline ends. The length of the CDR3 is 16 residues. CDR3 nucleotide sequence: TGTGCCAGCAGCTTAGCGCGGGCAGGGACCAATCAGCCCCAGCATTTT. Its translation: CASSLARAGTNQPQHF. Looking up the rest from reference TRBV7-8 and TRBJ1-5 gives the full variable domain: GAGVSQSPRYKVAKRGQDVALRCDPISGHVSLFWYQQALGQGPEFLTYFQNEAQLDKSGLPSDRFFAERPEGSVSTLKIQRTQQEDSAVYLCASSLARAGTNQPQHFGDGTRLSIL.

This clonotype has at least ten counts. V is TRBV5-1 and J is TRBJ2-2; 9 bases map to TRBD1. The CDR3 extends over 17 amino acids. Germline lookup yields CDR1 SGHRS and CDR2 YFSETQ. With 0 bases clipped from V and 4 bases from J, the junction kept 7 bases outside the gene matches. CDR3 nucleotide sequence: TGCGCCAGCAGCTTGGCGTTTCCGGGACAGGGCACCGGGGAGCTGTTTTTT. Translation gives CASSLAFPGQGTGELFF.

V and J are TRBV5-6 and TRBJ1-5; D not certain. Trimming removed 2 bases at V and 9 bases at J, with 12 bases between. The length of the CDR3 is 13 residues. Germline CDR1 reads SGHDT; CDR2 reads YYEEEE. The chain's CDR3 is CASSFDRSGPQHF. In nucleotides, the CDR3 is TGTGCCAGCAGCTTTGACCGGTCCGGGCCCCAGCATTTT.

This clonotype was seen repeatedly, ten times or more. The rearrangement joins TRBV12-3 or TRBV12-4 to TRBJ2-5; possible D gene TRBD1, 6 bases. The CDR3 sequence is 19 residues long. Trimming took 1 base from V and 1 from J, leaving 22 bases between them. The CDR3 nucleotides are TGTGCCAGCAGTTTAGGACCCCCCGCGCTCAGGGGATTCCAAGAGACCCAGTACTTC. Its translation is CASSLGPPALRGFQETQYF.

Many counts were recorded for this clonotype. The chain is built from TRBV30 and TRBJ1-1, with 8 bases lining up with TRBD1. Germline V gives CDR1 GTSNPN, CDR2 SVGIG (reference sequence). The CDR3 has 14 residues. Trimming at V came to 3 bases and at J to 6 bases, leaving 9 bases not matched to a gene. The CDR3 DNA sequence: TGTGCCTGGAGCGATCAGGGGGCGTTCGCTGAAGCTTTCTTT. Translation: CAWSDQGAFAEAFF.

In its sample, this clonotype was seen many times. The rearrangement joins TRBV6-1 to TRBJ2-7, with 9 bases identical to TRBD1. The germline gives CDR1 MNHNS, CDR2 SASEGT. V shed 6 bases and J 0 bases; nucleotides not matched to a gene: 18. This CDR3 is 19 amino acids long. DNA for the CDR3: TGTGCCAGCAGAGGTGTGGGACAGGGCTCCGTCGCGACCTCCTACGAGCAGTACTTC. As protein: CASRGVGQGSVATSYEQYF.

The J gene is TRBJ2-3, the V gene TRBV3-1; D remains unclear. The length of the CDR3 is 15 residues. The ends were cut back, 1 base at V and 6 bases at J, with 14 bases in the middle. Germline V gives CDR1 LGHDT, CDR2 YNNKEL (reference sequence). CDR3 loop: CASSQVTGRSDTQYF. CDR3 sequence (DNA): TGTGCCAGCAGCCAAGTCACGGGCCGGTCGGATACGCAGTATTTT.

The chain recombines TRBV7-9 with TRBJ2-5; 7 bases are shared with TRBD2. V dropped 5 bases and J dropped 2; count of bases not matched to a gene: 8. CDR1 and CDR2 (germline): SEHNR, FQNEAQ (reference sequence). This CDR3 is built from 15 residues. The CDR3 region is CASSAGSGVQETQYF. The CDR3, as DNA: TGTGCCAGCAGCGCGGGGAGCGGGGTACAAGAGACCCAGTACTTC.

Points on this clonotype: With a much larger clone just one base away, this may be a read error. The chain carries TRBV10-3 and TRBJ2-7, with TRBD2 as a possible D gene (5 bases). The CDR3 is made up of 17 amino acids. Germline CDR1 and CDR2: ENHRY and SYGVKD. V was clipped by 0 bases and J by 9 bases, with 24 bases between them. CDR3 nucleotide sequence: TGTGCCATCAGTGAGTCGTGGATCAACGGGGAACCCCACGGGCAGTACTTC. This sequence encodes CAISESWINGEPHGQYF.

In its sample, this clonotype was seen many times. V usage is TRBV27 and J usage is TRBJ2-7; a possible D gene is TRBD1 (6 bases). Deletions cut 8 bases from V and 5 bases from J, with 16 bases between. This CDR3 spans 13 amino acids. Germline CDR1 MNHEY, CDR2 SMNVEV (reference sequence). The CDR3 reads CASGGQGRDEQYF. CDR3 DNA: TGTGCCAGCGGGGGCCAGGGTCGGGACGAGCAGTACTTC.

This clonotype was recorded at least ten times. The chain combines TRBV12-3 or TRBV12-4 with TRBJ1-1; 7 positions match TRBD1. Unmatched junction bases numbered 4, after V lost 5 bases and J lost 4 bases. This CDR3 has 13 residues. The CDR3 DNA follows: TGTGCCAGCAGTAACCCAGGGGGCACTGAAGCTTTCTTT. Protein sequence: CASSNPGGTEAFF.

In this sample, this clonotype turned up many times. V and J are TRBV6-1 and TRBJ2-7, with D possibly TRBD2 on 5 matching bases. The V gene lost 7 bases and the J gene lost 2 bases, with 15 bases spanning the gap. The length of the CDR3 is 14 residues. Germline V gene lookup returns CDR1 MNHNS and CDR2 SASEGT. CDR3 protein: CASMRASSTYEQYF. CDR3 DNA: TGTGCCAGCATGAGGGCTAGCAGTACCTACGAGCAGTACTTC.

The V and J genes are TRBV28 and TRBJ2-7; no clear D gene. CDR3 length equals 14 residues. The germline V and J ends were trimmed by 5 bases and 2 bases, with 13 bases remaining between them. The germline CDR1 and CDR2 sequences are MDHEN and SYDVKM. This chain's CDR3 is CASSPRQAPYEQYF. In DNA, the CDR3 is TGTGCCAGCAGTCCTCGACAAGCCCCCTACGAGCAGTACTTC.

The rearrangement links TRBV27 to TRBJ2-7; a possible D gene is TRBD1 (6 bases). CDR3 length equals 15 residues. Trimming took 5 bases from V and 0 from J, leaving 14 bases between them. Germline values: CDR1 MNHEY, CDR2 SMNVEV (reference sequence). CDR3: CASSTLDRSSYEQYF. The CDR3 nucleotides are TGTGCCAGCAGTACCCTGGACAGAAGCTCCTACGAGCAGTACTTC.

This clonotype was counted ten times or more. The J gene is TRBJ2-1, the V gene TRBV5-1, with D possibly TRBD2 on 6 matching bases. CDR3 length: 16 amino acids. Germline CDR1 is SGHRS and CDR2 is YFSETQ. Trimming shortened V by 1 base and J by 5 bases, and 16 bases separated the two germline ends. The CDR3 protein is CASSLRAAGGNNEQFF. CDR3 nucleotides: TGCGCCAGCAGCTTGAGGGCAGCCGGGGGAAACAATGAGCAGTTCTTC. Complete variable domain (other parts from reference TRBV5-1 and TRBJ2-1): KAGVTQTPRYLIKTRGQQVTLSCSPISGHRSVSWYQQTPGQGLQFLFEYFSETQRNKGNFPGRFSGRQFSNSRSEMNVSTLELGDSALYLCASSLRAAGGNNEQFFGPGTRLTVL.

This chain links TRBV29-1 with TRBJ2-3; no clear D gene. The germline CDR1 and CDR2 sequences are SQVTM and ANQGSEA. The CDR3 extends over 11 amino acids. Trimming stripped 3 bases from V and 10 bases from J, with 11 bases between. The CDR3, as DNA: TGCAGCGTTGATTTTGCATCTCCGCAGTATTTT. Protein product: CSVDFASPQYF.

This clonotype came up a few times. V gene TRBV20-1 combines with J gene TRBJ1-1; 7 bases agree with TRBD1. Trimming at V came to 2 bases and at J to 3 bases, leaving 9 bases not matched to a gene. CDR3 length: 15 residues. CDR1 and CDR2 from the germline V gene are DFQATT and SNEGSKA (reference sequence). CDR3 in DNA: TGCAGTGCTAGAAAGACAGGGAGTTGGGACACTGAAGCTTTCTTT. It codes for CSARKTGSWDTEAFF.

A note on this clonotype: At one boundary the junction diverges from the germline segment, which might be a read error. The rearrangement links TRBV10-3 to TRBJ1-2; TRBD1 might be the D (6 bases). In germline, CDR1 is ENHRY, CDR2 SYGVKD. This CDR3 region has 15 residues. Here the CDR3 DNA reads TGTGCCAGCAGTCTCCAGGGGCAATTAAACTATGGCTACACCTTC. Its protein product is CASSLQGQLNYGYTF.

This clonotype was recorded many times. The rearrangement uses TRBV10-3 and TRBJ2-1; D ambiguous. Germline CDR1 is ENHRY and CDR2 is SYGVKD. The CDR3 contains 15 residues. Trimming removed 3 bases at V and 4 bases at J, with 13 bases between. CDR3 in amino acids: CAISDPSSVYNEQFF. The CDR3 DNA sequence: TGTGCCATCAGTGATCCCAGCAGCGTTTACAATGAGCAGTTCTTC.